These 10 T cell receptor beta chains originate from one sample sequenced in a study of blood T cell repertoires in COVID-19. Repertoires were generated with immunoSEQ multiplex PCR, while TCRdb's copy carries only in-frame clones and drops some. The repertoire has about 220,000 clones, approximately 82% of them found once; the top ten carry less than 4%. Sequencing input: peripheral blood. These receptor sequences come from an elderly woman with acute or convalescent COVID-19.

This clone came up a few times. CDR3 in DNA: TGTGCCAGCAGTTTACTAGCTGGAGACTATGGCTACACCTTC. This sequence encodes CASSLLAGDYGYTF. The J gene is TRBJ1-2, the V gene TRBV27; D call uncertain. V was pared by 2 bases and J by 3 bases, with 10 bases between. Per the germline V gene, CDR1 is MNHEY and CDR2 is SMNVEV (reference sequence). This CDR3 comprises 14 residues.

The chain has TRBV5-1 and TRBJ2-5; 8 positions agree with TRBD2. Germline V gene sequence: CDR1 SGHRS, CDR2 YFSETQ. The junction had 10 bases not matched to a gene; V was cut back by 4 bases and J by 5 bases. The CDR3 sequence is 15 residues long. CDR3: CASSPDRGGRETQYF. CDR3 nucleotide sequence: TGCGCCAGCAGCCCGGACCGGGGGGGCCGGGAGACCCAGTACTTC.

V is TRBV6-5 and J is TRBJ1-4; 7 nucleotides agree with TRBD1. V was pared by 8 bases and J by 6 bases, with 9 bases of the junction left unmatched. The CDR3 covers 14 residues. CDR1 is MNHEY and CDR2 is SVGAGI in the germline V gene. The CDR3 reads CASGLQGPDEKLFF. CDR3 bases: TGTGCCAGCGGCTTACAGGGGCCGGATGAAAAACTGTTTTTT.

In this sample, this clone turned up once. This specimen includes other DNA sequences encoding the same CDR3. The CDR3 spells CASSTQGDTEAFF. The DNA of the CDR3 is TGTGCCAGTAGCACTCAGGGGGACACTGAAGCTTTCTTT. This chain joins TRBV19 and TRBJ1-1, with TRBD1 matching over 7 bases. Looked up from germline, CDR1 is LNHDA and CDR2 is SQIVND (reference sequence). The CDR3 is 13 residues long. V gave up 6 bases and J gave up 3 bases; unmatched junction bases: 4.

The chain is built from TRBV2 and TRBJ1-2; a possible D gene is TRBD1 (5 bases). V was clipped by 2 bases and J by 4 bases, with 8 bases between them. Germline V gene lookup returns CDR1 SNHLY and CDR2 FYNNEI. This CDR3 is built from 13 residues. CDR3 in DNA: TGTGCCAGCAGTGAACAGGGAGGCTATGGCTACACCTTC. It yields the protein CASSEQGGYGYTF.

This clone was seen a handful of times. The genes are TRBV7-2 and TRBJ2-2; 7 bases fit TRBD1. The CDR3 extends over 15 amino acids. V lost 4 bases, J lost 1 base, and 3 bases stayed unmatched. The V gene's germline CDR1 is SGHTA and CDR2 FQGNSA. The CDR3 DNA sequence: TGTGCCAGCAGCTCCAGGGACAGGAACACCGGGGAGCTGTTTTTT. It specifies CASSSRDRNTGELFF.

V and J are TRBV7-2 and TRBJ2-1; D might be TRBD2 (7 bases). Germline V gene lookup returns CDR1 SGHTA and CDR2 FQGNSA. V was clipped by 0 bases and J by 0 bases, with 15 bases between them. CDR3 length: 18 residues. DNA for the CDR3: TGTGCCAGCAGCTTAGCGGGAGGGGGGCCCAGCTCCTACAATGAGCAGTTCTTC. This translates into CASSLAGGGPSSYNEQFF. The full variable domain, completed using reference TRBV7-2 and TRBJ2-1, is GAGVSQSPSNKVTEKGKDVELRCDPISGHTALYWYRQSLGQGLEFLIYFQGNSAPDKSGLPSDRFSAERTGGSVSTLTIQRTQQEDSAVYLCASSLAGGGPSSYNEQFFGPGTRLTVL.

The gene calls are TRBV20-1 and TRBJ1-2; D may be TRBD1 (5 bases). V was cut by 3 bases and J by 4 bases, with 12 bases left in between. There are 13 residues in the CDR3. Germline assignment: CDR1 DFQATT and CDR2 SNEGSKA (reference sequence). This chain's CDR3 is CSASARGGYGYTF. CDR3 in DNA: TGCAGTGCTAGTGCAAGGGGCGGCTATGGCTACACCTTC.

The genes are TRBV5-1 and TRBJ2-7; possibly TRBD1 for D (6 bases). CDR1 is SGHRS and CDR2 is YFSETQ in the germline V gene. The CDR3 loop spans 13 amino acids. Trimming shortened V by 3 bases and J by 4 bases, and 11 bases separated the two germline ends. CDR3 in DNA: TGCGCCAGCAGCTCGACTCAGGGGTACGAGCAGTACTTC. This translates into CASSSTQGYEQYF.

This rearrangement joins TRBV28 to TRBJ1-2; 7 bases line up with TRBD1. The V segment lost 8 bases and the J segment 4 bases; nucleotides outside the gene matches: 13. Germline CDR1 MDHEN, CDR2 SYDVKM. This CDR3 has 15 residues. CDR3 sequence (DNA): TGTGCCAGCGGATCAACAGGGGCGAACTTCTATGGCTACACCTTC. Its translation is CASGSTGANFYGYTF.